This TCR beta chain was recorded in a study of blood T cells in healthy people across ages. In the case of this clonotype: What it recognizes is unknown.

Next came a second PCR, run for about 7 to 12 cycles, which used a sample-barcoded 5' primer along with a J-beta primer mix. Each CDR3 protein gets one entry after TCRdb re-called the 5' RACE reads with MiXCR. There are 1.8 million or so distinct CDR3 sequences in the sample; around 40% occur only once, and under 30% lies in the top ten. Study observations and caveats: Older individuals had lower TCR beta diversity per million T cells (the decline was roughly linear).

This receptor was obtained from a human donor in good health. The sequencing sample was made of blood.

The CDR3 loop reads CASSYSGRGPYNEQFF. The DNA for the CDR3 is TGTGCCAGCAGTTACTCAGGGCGGGGGCCCTACAATGAGCAGTTCTTC. The J gene is TRBJ2-1, the V gene TRBV6-6, with D possibly matching TRBD2 (7 bases). V lost 0 bases, J lost 2 bases, and 11 bases lay in between. This CDR3 is 16 amino acids long. The germline CDR1 and CDR2 sequences are MNHNY and SVGAGI (reference sequence).